The entry below describes one TCR beta chain. The antigen is undetermined. The PCR made use of 60 Vbeta and 13 Jbeta primers. TCRdb's copy holds only in-frame clones and misses some; the assay was immunoSEQ multiplex PCR. The data show roughly 250,000 clones, about four fifths seen once. The data were taken from a study of cytomegalovirus exposure and HLA in healthy donors. On the study more broadly: HLA-typed donors were the source of approximately 80 million unique TCRs, which an early data release held. Points from the study as a whole: TRBV6-2, TRBV6-3 and other indistinguishable V segments were excluded.

After removal of 7 bases from V and 14 bases from J, the junction contained 8 bases not matched to a gene. The CDR3 spans 12 residues. Germline loops: CDR1 LNHDA, CDR2 SQIVND (reference sequence). This sequence joins TRBV19 and TRBJ1-4, with 9 bases aligning to TRBD1. This sequence originates from a girl aged 2-9 years in good health and CMV-seronegative. The sequencing sample was made of PBMCs. CDR3 DNA sequence: TGTGCCAGTAATACCGGGACAGGGCGGCTGTTTTTT. It encodes CASNTGTGRLFF. The full variable domain, its missing parts supplied by reference TRBV19 and TRBJ1-4, is DGGITQSPKYLFRKEGQNVTLSCEQNLNHDAMYWYRQDPGQGLRLIYYSQIVNDFQKGDIAEGYSVSREKKESFPLTVTSAQKNPTAFYLCASNTGTGRLFFGSGTQLSVL.